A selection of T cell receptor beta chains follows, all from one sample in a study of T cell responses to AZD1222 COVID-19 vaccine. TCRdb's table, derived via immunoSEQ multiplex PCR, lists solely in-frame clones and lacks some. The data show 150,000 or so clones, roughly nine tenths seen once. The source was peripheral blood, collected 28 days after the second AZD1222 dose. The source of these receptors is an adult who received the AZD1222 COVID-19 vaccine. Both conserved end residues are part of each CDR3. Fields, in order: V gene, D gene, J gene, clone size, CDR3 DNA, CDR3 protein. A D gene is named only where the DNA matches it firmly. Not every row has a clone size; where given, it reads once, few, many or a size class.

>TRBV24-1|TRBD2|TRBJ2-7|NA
TGTGCCACCAGTGGAGGTGGCCTAGCGGATTCCTACGAGCAGTACTTC
CATSGGGLADSYEQYF
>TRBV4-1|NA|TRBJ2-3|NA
TGCGCCAGCAGCCAAGTGGGGGGGCTAAGCACAGATACGCAGTATTTT
CASSQVGGLSTDTQYF
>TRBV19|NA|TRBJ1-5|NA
TGTGCCAGTAGTATTGGACGTAATAGCAATCAGCCCCAGCATTTT
CASSIGRNSNQPQHF
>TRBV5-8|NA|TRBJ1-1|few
TGTGCCAGCAGCTTCGGGCTTTGGCACACTGAAGCTTTCTTT
CASSFGLWHTEAFF
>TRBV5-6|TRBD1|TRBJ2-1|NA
TGTGCCAGCAGCATCACACAGGGGAATGAGCAGTTCTTC
CASSITQGNEQFF
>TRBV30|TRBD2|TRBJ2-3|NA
TGTGCCTCCGAGCGGGGATTTACGCAGTATTTT
CASERGFTQYF
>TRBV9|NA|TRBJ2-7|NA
TGTGCCAGCAGCGTAGCGGCAGGAACCTACGAGCAGTACTTC
CASSVAAGTYEQYF
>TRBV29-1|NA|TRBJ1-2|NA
TGCAGCGTTACAGTGAACTATGGCTACACCTTC
CSVTVNYGYTF
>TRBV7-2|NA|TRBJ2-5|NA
TGTGCCAGCAGCTTAGCAGTAGTCCCAGAGACCCAGTACTTC
CASSLAVVPETQYF
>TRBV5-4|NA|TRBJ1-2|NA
TGTGCCAGCAGCCGAATCGGACAGAAAATCTATGGCTACACCTTC
CASSRIGQKIYGYTF
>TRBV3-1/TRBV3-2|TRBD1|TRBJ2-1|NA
TGTGCCAGCAGCGGGGACAGGGGGCTTCTCGATGAGCAGTTCTTC
CASSGDRGLLDEQFF
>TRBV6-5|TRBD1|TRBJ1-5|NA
TGTGCCAGCAGTCCGATAACAGGGGGAGGTCAGCCCCAGCATTTT
CASSPITGGGQPQHF
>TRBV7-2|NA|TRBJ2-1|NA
TGTGCCAGCAGCTTAGTGACAGTTGAGCAGTTCTTC
CASSLVTVEQFF
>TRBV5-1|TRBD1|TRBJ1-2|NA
TGCGCCAGCAGCTCGACCCCGGGACAGGGGGCTGGCTACACCTTC
CASSSTPGQGAGYTF
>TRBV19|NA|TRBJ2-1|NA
TGTGCCAGTAGTAGGTCGGGGTTCTCCTACAATGAGCAGTTCTTC
CASSRSGFSYNEQFF
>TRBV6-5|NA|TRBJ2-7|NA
TGTGCCAGCAGTCGCAGGGAATTCCACGAGCAGTACTTC
CASSRREFHEQYF
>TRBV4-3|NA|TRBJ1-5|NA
TGCGCCAGCAGCCTCGGGACAAATAGCAATCAGCCCCAGCATTTT
CASSLGTNSNQPQHF
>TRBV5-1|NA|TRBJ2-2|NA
TGCGCCAGCAGCGCCGACAGGATTAACACCGGGGAGCTGTTTTTT
CASSADRINTGELFF
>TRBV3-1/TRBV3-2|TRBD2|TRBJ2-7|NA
TGTGCCAGCAGCCAGATGACTAGCGGGAGTTACGAGCAGTACTTC
CASSQMTSGSYEQYF
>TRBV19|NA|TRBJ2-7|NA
TGTGCCAGTAGTATACAAAGGAGTGGCGAGCAGTACTTC
CASSIQRSGEQYF
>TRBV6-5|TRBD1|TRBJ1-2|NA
TGTGCCAGCGGCACCCTGACAGGGTCTGGCTACACCTTC
CASGTLTGSGYTF
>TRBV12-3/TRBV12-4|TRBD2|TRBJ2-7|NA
TGTGCCAGCAGTTTCGGGGGAGGGACCGAGCAGTACTTC
CASSFGGGTEQYF
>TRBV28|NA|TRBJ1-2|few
TGTGCCAGCAGCCGCCCAGGACCCTATGGCTACACCTTC
CASSRPGPYGYTF
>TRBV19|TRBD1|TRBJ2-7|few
TGTGCCAGTAGGCCCGGGACAGGGCTCAACGAGCAGTACTTC
CASRPGTGLNEQYF
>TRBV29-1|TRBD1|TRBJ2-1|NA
TGCAGCGTTGTGGGGACAGGGATACACAATGAGCAGTTCTTC
CSVVGTGIHNEQFF
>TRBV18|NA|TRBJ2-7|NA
TGTGCCAGCTCCCAGCAAGATTACGAGCAGTACTTC
CASSQQDYEQYF
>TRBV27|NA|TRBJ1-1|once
TGTGCCAGCAGTCCCTACCCCCGCAGCCTCGTTTCTAACACTGAAGCTTTCTTT
CASSPYPRSLVSNTEAFF